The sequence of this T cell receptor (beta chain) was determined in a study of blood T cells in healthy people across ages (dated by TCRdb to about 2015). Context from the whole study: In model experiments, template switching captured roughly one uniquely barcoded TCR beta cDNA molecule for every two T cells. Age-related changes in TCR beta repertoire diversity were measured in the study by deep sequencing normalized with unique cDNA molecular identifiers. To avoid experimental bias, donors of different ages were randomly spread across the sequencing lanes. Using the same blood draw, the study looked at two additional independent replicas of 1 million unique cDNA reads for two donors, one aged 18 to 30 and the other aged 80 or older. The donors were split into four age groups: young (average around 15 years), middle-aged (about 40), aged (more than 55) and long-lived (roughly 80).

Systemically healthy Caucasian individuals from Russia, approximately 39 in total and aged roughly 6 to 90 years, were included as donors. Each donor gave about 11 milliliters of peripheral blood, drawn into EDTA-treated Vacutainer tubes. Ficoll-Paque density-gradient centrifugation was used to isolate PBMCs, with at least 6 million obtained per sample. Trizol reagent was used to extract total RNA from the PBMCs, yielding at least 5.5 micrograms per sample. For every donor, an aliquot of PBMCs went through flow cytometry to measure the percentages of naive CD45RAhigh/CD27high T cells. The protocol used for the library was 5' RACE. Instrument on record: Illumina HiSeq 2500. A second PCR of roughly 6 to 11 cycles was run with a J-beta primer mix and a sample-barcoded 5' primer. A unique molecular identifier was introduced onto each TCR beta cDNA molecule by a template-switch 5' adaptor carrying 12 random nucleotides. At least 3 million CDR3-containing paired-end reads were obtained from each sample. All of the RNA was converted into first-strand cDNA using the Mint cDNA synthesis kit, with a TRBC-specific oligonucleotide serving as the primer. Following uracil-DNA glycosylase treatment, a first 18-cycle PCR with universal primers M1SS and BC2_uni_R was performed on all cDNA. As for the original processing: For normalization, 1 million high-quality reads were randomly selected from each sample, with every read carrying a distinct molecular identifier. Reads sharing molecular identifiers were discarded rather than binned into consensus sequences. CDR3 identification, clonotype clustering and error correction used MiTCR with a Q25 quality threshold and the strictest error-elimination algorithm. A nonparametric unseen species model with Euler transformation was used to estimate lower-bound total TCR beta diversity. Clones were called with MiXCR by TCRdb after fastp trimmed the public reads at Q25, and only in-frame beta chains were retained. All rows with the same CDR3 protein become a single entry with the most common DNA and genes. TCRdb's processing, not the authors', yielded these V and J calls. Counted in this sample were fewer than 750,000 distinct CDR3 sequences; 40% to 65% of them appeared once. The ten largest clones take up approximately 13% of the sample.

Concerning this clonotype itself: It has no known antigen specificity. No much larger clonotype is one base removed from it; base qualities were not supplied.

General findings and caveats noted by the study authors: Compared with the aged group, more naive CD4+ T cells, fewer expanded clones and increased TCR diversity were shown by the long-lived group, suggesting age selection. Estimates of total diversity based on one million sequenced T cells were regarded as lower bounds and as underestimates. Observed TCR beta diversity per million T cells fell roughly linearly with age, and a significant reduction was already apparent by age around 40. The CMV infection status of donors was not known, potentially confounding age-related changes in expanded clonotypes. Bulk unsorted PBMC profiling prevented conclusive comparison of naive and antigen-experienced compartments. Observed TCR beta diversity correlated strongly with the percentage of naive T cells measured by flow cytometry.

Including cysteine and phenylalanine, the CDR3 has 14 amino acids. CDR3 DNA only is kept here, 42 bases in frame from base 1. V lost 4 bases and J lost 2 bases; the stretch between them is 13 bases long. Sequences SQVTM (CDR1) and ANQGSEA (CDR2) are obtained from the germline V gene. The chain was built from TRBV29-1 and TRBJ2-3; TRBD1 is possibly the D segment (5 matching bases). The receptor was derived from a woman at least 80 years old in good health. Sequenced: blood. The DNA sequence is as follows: TGCAGCGTTGTCAGGGATTGGTCCACAGATACGCAGTATTTT. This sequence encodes CSVVRDWSTDTQYF.